This T cell receptor beta chain was sequenced during a study of beta chain features in type 1 diabetes. General study points: Shorter templates might be favored by PCR, and equally so in patients and in controls. High-TCR-expressing cells could be over-represented by cDNA sequencing. A moderate, significant TCRB CDR3 shortening appeared in type 1 diabetes across four CD4+ subsets.

A word on this clone: Antigen specificity is unknown.

Every isolated RNA sample was fully reverse transcribed, so sequencing captured expressed TCRB transcripts. Clones were sequenced by immunoSEQ multiplex PCR, and TCRdb holds only the in-frame ones, with some missing. This sample carries around 360,000 clones, over 10% of them seen once, and the ten largest clones take approximately 0.011%. The CDR3 covers 15 residues. Germline CDR1 and CDR2: SGHRS and YFSETQ. The ends lost 5 bases at V and 2 bases at J; junction bases unmatched: 8. The collection from each donor was one heparinised blood draw averaging roughly 100 mL. Material for sequencing was naive CD4+ T cells from blood. The source of this sequence is a woman younger than 30 with type 1 diabetes. This sequence joins TRBV5-1 and TRBJ1-1, with TRBD1 matching over 8 bases. In DNA, the CDR3 is TGCGCCAGCAGTAAGGGGGCAGGGGGCAACACTGAAGCTTTCTTT. Protein product: CASSKGAGGNTEAFF.